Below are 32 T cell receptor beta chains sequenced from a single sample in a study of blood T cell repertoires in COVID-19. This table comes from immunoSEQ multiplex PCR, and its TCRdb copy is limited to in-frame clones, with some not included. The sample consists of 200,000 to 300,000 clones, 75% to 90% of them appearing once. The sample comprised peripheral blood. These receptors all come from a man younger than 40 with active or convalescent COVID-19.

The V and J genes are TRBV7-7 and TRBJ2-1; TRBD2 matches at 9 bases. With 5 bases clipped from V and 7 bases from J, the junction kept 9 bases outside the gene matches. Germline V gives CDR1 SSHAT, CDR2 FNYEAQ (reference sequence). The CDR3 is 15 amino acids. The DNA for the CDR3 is TGTGCCAGCAGCCCGAGCGGGGGGACTGTAAATGAGCAGTTCTTC. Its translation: CASSPSGGTVNEQFF.

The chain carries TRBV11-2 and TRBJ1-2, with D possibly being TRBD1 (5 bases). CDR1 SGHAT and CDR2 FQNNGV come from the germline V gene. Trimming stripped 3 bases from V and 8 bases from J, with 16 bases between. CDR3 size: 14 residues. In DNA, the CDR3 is TGTGCCAGCAGCTTCTCAAAGGCGGGGGAGGGCTACACCTTC. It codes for CASSFSKAGEGYTF.

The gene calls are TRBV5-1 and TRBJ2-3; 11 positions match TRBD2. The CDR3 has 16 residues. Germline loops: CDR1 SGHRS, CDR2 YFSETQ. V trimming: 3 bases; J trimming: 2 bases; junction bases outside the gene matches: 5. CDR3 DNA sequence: TGCGCCAGCAGCTATTCTAGCGGGGGGCCCACAGATACGCAGTATTTT. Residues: CASSYSSGGPTDTQYF.

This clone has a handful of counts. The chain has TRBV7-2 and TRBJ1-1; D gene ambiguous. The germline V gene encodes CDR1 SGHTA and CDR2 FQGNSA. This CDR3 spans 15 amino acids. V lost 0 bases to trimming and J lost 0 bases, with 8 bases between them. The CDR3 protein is CASSLAGSMNTEAFF. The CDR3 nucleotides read TGTGCCAGCAGCTTAGCGGGGAGCATGAACACTGAAGCTTTCTTT. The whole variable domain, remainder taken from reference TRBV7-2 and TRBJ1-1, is GAGVSQSPSNKVTEKGKDVELRCDPISGHTALYWYRQSLGQGLEFLIYFQGNSAPDKSGLPSDRFSAERTGGSVSTLTIQRTQQEDSAVYLCASSLAGSMNTEAFFGQGTRLTVV.

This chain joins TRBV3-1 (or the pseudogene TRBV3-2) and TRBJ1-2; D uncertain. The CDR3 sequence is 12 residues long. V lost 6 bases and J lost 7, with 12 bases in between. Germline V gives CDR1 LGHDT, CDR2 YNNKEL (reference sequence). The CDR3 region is CASSSQTFGYTF. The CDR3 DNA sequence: TGTGCCAGCAGTTCCCAGACATTTGGCTACACCTTC.

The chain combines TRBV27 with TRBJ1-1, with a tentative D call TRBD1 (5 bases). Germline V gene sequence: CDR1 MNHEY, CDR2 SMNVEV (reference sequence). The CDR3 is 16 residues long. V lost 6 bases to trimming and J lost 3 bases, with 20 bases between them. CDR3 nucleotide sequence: TGTGCCAGCAGCTTGCTCGGACAAGGGAAAGACACTGAAGCTTTCTTT. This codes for CASSLLGQGKDTEAFF.

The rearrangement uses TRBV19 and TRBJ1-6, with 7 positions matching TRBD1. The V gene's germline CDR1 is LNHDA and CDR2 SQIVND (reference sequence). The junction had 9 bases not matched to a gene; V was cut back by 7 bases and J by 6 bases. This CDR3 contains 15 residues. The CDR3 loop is CASNIGQALNSPLHF. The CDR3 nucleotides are TGTGCCAGTAACATCGGACAGGCGCTTAATTCACCCCTCCACTTT.

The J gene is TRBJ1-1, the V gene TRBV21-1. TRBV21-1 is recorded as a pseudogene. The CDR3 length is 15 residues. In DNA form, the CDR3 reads TGTGCCAGCAGCCCAGGGACCTCGGGAGGCACTGAAGCTTTCTTT. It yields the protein CASSPGTSGGTEAFF.

The CDR3 DNA follows: TGTGCCAGCACCCCCAACTCCGGGAACACTGAAGCTTTCTTT. It is translated as CASTPNSGNTEAFF. This chain connects TRBV27 to TRBJ1-1; D uncertain. CDR1 MNHEY and CDR2 SMNVEV come from the germline V gene (reference sequence). There are 14 residues in the CDR3. The V and J ends lost 7 bases and 1 base respectively, with 13 bases between them.

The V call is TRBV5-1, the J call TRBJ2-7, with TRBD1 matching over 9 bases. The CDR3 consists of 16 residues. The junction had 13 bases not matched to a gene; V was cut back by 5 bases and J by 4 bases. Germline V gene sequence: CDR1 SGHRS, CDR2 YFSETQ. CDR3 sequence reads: CASSLNMGTGQYEQYF. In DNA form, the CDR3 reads TGCGCCAGCAGTCTTAACATGGGGACAGGGCAATACGAGCAGTACTTC.

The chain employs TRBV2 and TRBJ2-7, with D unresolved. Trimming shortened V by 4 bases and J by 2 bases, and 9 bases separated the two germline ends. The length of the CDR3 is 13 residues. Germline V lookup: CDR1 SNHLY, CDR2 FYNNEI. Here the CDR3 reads CASSGDGAYEQYF. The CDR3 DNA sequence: TGTGCCAGCAGTGGTGACGGAGCCTACGAGCAGTACTTC.

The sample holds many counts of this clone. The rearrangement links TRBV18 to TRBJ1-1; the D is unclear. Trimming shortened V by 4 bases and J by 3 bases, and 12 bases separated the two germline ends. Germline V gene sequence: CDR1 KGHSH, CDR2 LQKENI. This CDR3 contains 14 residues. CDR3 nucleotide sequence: TGTGCCAGCTCACGGGTCTCCGGGGACACTGAAGCTTTCTTT. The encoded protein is CASSRVSGDTEAFF.

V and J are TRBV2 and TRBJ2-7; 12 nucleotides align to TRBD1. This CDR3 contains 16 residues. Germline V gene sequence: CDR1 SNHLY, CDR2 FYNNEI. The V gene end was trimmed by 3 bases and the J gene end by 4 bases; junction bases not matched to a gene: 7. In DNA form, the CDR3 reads TGTGCCAGCAGTGATGGTAGGGGACAGGGGGCTTACGAGCAGTACTTC. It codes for CASSDGRGQGAYEQYF.

Written as DNA, the CDR3 is TGTGCCAGCTCACCACCAGGGCCCCAAGCGGCCTACGAGCAGTACTTC. Translated, it gives CASSPPGPQAAYEQYF. The chain carries TRBV18 and TRBJ2-7, with D tentatively TRBD2 (5 bases). V lost 0 bases and J 2 bases, leaving 14 bases between the germline ends. CDR1 is KGHSH, CDR2 LQKENI, per germline. The CDR3 spans 16 residues.

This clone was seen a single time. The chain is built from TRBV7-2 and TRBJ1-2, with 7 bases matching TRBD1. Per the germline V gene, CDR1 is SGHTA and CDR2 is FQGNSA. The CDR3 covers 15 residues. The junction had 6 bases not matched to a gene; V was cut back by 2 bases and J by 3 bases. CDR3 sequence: CASSLSGQSDYGYTF. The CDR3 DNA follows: TGTGCCAGCAGCTTATCGGGACAGAGCGACTATGGCTACACCTTC. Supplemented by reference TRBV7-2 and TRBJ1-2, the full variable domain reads GAGVSQSPSNKVTEKGKDVELRCDPISGHTALYWYRQSLGQGLEFLIYFQGNSAPDKSGLPSDRFSAERTGGSVSTLTIQRTQQEDSAVYLCASSLSGQSDYGYTFGSGTRLTVV.

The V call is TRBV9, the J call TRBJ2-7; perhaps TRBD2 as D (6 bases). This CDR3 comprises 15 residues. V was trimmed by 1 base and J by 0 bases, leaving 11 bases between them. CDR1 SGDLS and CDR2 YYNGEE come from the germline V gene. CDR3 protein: CASSVRPGDSYEQYF. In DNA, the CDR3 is TGTGCCAGCAGCGTACGTCCGGGGGACTCCTACGAGCAGTACTTC.

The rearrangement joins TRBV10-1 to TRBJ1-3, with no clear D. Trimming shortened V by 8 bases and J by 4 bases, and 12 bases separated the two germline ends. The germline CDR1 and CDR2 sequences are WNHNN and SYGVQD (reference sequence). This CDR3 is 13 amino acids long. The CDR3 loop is CASSFPEGNTIYF. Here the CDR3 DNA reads TGCGCCAGCTCCTTCCCGGAGGGAAACACCATATATTTT.

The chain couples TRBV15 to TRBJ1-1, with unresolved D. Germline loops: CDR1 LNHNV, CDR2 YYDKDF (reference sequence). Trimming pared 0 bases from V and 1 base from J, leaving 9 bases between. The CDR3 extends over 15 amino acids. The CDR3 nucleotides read TGTGCCACCAGCAGAGATTCCTTGAGGAACACTGAAGCTTTCTTT. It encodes CATSRDSLRNTEAFF.

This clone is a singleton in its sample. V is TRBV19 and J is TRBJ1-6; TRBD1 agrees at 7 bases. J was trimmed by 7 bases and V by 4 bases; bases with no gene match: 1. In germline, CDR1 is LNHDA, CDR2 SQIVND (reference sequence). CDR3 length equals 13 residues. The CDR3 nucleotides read TGTGCCAGTAGTAGGGACAGAAATTCACCCCTCCACTTT. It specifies CASSRDRNSPLHF. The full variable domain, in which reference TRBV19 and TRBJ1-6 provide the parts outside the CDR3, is DGGITQSPKYLFRKEGQNVTLSCEQNLNHDAMYWYRQDPGQGLRLIYYSQIVNDFQKGDIAEGYSVSREKKESFPLTVTSAQKNPTAFYLCASSRDRNSPLHFGNGTRLTVT.

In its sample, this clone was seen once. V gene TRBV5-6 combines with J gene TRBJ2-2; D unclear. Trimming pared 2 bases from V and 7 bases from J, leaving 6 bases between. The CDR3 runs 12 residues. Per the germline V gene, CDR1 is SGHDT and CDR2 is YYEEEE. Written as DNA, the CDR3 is TGTGCCAGCAGCTTCACTTTCGGGGAGCTGTTTTTT. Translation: CASSFTFGELFF. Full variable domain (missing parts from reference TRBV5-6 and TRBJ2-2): DAGVTQSPTHLIKTRGQQVTLRCSPKSGHDTVSWYQQALGQGPQFIFQYYEEEERQRGNFPDRFSGHQFPNYSSELNVNALLLGDSALYLCASSFTFGELFFGEGSRLTVL.

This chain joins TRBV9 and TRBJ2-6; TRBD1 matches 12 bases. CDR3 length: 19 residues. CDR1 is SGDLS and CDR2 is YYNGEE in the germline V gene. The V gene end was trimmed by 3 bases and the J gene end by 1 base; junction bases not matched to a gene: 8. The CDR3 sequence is CASSARGTGGFSGANVLTF. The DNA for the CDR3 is TGTGCCAGCAGCGCCCGAGGGACAGGGGGCTTTTCTGGGGCCAACGTCCTGACTTTC.

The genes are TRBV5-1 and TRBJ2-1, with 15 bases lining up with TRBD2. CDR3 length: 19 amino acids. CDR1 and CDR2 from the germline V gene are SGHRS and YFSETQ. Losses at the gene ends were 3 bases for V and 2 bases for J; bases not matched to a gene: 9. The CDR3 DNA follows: TGCGCCAGCAGCTCCCCCGGGACTAGCGGGGGGCCTCCCTACAATGAGCAGTTCTTC. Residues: CASSSPGTSGGPPYNEQFF.

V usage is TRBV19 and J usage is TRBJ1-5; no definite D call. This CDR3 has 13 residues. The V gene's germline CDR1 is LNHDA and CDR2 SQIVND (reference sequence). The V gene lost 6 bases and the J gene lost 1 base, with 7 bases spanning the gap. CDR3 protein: CASSLGSNQPQHF. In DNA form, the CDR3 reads TGTGCCAGTAGCCTCGGGAGCAATCAGCCCCAGCATTTT.

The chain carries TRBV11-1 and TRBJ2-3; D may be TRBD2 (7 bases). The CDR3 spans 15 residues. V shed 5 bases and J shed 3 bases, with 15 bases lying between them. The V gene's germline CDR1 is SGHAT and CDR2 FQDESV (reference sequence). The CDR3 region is CASSEAGHVTDTQYF. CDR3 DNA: TGTGCCAGCAGCGAAGCGGGACATGTGACAGATACGCAGTATTTT. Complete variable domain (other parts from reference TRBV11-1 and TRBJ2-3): EAEVAQSPRYKITEKSQAVAFWCDPISGHATLYWYRQILGQGPELLVQFQDESVVDDSQLPKDRFSAERLKGVDSTLKIQPAELGDSAMYLCASSEAGHVTDTQYFGPGTRLTVL.

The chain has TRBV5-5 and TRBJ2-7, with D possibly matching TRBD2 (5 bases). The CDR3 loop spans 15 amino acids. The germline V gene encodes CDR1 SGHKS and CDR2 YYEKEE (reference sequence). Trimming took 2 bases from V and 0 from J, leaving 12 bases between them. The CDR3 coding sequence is TGTGCCAGCAGCTTACTACTTACTAGCTCCTACGAGCAGTACTTC. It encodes CASSLLLTSSYEQYF.

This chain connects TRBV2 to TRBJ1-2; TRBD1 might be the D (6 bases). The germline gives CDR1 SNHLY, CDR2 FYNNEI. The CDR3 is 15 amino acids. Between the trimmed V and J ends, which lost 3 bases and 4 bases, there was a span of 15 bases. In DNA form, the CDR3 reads TGTGCCAGCAGTGAGCTATTGGCAGGGGTCTATGGCTACACCTTC. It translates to CASSELLAGVYGYTF.

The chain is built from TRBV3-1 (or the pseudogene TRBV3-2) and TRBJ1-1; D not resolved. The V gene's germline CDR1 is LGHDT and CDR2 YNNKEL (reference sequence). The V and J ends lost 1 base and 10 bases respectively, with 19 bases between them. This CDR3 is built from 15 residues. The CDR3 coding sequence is TGTGCCAGCAGCCAAGCAGCGGACGGTGGTAGTAGAGCTTTCTTT. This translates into CASSQAADGGSRAFF.

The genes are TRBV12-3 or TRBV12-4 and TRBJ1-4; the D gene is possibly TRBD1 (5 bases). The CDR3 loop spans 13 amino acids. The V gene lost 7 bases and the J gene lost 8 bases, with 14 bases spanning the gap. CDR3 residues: CASTQRAGEKLFF. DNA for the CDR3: TGTGCCAGCACCCAACGGGCAGGGGAAAAACTGTTTTTT.

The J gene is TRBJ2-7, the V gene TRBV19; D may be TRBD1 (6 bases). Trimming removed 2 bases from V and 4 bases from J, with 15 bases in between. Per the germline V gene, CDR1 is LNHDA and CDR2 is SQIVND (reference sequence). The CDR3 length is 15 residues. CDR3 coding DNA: TGTGCCAGTAGTATAACCTCAGGGGAACGGTACGAGCAGTACTTC. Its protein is CASSITSGERYEQYF.

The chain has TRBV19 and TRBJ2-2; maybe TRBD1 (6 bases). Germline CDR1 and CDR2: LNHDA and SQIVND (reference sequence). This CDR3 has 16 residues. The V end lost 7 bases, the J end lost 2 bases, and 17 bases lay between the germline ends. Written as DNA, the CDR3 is TGTGCCAGTATGGCAACAGGGATGGGCAACACCGGGGAGCTGTTTTTT. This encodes CASMATGMGNTGELFF. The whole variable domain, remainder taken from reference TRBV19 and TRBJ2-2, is DGGITQSPKYLFRKEGQNVTLSCEQNLNHDAMYWYRQDPGQGLRLIYYSQIVNDFQKGDIAEGYSVSREKKESFPLTVTSAQKNPTAFYLCASMATGMGNTGELFFGEGSRLTVL.

CDR3 loop: CASSTQGAAGELFF. As DNA, the CDR3 is TGTGCCAGCAGCACACAGGGGGCCGCCGGGGAGCTGTTTTTT. The chain recombines TRBV9 with TRBJ2-2; 9 bases match TRBD1. The germline CDR1 and CDR2 sequences are SGDLS and YYNGEE. The CDR3 consists of 14 residues. Trimming at V came to 4 bases and at J to 6 bases, leaving 4 bases not matched to a gene. Using reference TRBV9 and TRBJ2-2 for the parts outside the CDR3, the full variable domain is DSGVTQTPKHLITATGQRVTLRCSPRSGDLSVYWYQQSLDQGLQFLIQYYNGEERAKGNILERFSAQQFPDLHSELNLSSLELGDSALYFCASSTQGAAGELFFGEGSRLTVL.

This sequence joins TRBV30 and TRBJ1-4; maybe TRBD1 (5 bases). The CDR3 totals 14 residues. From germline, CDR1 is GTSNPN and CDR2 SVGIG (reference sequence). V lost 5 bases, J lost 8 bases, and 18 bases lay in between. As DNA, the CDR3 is TGTGCCTGGGATGCGGGACCCGGGGGGGAAAAACTGTTTTTT. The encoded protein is CAWDAGPGGEKLFF.